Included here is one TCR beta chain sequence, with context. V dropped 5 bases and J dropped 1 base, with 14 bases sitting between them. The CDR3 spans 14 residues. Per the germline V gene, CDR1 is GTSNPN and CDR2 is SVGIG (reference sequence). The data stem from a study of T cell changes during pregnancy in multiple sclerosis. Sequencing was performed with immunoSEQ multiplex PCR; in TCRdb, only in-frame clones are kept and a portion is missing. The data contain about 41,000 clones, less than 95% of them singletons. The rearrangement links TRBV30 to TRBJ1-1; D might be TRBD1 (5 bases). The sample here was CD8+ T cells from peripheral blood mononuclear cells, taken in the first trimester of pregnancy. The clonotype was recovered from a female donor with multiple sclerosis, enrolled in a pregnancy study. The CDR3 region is CAWGIGGGNTEAFF. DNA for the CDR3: TGTGCCTGGGGAATCGGGGGGGGGAACACTGAAGCTTTCTTT.